What follows is one T cell receptor beta chain and its context. This entry is derived from a study of blood T cell repertoires in COVID-19. Data came from immunoSEQ multiplex PCR; TCRdb stores just in-frame clones and leaves some out. The sample yields approximately 530,000 clones, about 89% seen once. Germline V gene data show CDR1 as SGHDT and CDR2 as YYEEEE. The CDR3 sequence is 13 residues long. V was clipped by 0 bases and J by 1 base, with 5 bases between them. Seattle's cohort entered during active infection and was followed longitudinally. This TCR was sampled from a woman in her 50s with COVID-19, enrolled during active disease. What was sequenced was peripheral blood. The chain uses TRBV5-6 and TRBJ2-7; no firm D call. CDR3 sequence reads: CASSLVLSYEQYF. CDR3 DNA sequence: TGTGCCAGCAGCTTGGTCTTGTCCTACGAGCAGTACTTC.